This is a list of T cell receptor beta chains from one sample in a study of control samples from healthy donors and cancer patients. Assay used: immunoSEQ multiplex PCR; TCRdb lists only in-frame clones, some missing. This table has about 88,000 clones, about 92% appearing once. Input material: blood. These receptors originate from a man between 18 and 35 years old in good health. Both conserved end residues are part of each CDR3. The D gene is left open where the match is weak. Clone sizes are given selectively: once, few, many, or a class where the clone is expanded.

abundance: .
v_gene: TRBV4-1
j_gene: TRBJ2-1
d_gene: .
CDR3nt: TGCGCCAGCAGCCAAGTATCTAGTCCTGTTTATGAGCAGTTCTTC
CDR3aa: CASSQVSSPVYEQFF

abundance: .
v_gene: TRBV30
j_gene: TRBJ1-6
d_gene: TRBD1
CDR3nt: TGTGCCTGGAGTCCTACAGGGGCTGAGGTCGGTCCCCTCCACTTT
CDR3aa: CAWSPTGAEVGPLHF

abundance: .
v_gene: TRBV5-4
j_gene: TRBJ1-3
d_gene: TRBD1
CDR3nt: TGTGCCAGCAGCCGTCGCGACAGGGGATCTGGAAACACCATATATTTT
CDR3aa: CASSRRDRGSGNTIYF

abundance: few
v_gene: TRBV12-3/TRBV12-4
j_gene: TRBJ2-1
d_gene: .
CDR3nt: .
CDR3aa: CASSTSTAEQFF

abundance: .
v_gene: TRBV11-2
j_gene: TRBJ2-1
d_gene: .
CDR3nt: TGTGCCAGCAGCCTAGGGTCTCGCAATGAGCAGTTCTTC
CDR3aa: CASSLGSRNEQFF

abundance: .
v_gene: TRBV2
j_gene: TRBJ1-3
d_gene: TRBD1
CDR3nt: TGTGCCAGCAGGAGTGACAGGGGGCCGGTCGAAAACACCATATATTTT
CDR3aa: CASRSDRGPVENTIYF

abundance: once
v_gene: TRBV19
j_gene: TRBJ1-2
d_gene: TRBD1
CDR3nt: TGTGCCAGTAGCGGGACAGGATCAGGCTACACCTTC
CDR3aa: CASSGTGSGYTF

abundance: .
v_gene: TRBV11-1
j_gene: TRBJ1-1
d_gene: TRBD1
CDR3nt: TGTGCCAGCAGCTTAGCGCCCGGCAGGGGGCGGTCTGTCACTGAAGCTTTCTTT
CDR3aa: CASSLAPGRGRSVTEAFF

abundance: once
v_gene: TRBV7-6
j_gene: TRBJ1-3
d_gene: .
CDR3nt: TGTGCCAGCAGCAAAGGATCGGTTGATGGAAACACCATATATTTT
CDR3aa: CASSKGSVDGNTIYF

abundance: once
v_gene: TRBV14
j_gene: TRBJ2-7
d_gene: TRBD2
CDR3nt: TGTGCCAGCAGCCAAATGTTGCCTAGCGGGGCGTCCTACGAGCAGTACTTC
CDR3aa: CASSQMLPSGASYEQYF

abundance: .
v_gene: TRBV30
j_gene: TRBJ1-2
d_gene: TRBD1
CDR3nt: TGTGCCTGGAACGGACAGGGGATAGCTAACTATGGCTACACCTTC
CDR3aa: CAWNGQGIANYGYTF

abundance: .
v_gene: TRBV7-9
j_gene: TRBJ2-1
d_gene: .
CDR3nt: TGTGCCAGCAGCTTAAAACCAGGGAGGAATGAGCAGTTCTTC
CDR3aa: CASSLKPGRNEQFF

abundance: .
v_gene: TRBV19
j_gene: TRBJ1-4
d_gene: .
CDR3nt: TGTGCCAGTAGTTCGGGCCAACACCTTGAAAAACTGTTTTTT
CDR3aa: CASSSGQHLEKLFF

abundance: .
v_gene: TRBV6-5
j_gene: TRBJ1-3
d_gene: .
CDR3nt: TGTGCCAGCAGTTCTAGAAGTGGAAACACCATATATTTT
CDR3aa: CASSSRSGNTIYF

abundance: .
v_gene: TRBV6-5
j_gene: TRBJ1-1
d_gene: .
CDR3nt: TGTGCCAGCAGAGCAGGGTTGAACACTGAAGCTTTCTTT
CDR3aa: CASRAGLNTEAFF

abundance: .
v_gene: TRBV27
j_gene: TRBJ1-6
d_gene: .
CDR3nt: TGTGCCAGCAGTTTATCAGGGGTTAATTCACCCCTCCACTTT
CDR3aa: CASSLSGVNSPLHF

abundance: .
v_gene: TRBV2
j_gene: TRBJ1-2
d_gene: TRBD1
CDR3nt: TGTGCCAGCATGAGGACAGGCAACTATGGCTACACCTTC
CDR3aa: CASMRTGNYGYTF

abundance: .
v_gene: TRBV27
j_gene: TRBJ2-7
d_gene: TRBD1
CDR3nt: TGTGCCAGCAGTTCGAGAGGGGGCTTCTACGAGCAGTACTTC
CDR3aa: CASSSRGGFYEQYF

abundance: .
v_gene: TRBV10-3
j_gene: TRBJ1-1
d_gene: TRBD1
CDR3nt: TGTGCCATCTATGAACCCGGCAGGGGGGTAACTGAAGCTTTCTTT
CDR3aa: CAIYEPGRGVTEAFF

abundance: .
v_gene: TRBV6-5
j_gene: TRBJ1-1
d_gene: TRBD1
CDR3nt: TGTGCCAGCAGCAACAGGGGGGTACGAACTGAAGCTTTCTTT
CDR3aa: CASSNRGVRTEAFF

abundance: .
v_gene: TRBV6-2/TRBV6-3
j_gene: TRBJ1-1
d_gene: TRBD1
CDR3nt: TGTGCCAGCAGCCCCGACAGGGCCAACACTGAAGCTTTCTTT
CDR3aa: CASSPDRANTEAFF

abundance: .
v_gene: TRBV7-3
j_gene: TRBJ2-1
d_gene: TRBD2
CDR3nt: TGTGCCAGCAGCCTTAGCGGGAGCCGTTACAATGAGCAGTTCTTC
CDR3aa: CASSLSGSRYNEQFF

abundance: .
v_gene: TRBV12-3/TRBV12-4
j_gene: TRBJ2-7
d_gene: .
CDR3nt: TGTGCCAGCAGTTTAGGAGGGGCGCGGCAGTACTTC
CDR3aa: CASSLGGARQYF

abundance: .
v_gene: TRBV3-1/TRBV3-2
j_gene: TRBJ2-7
d_gene: .
CDR3nt: TGTGCCAGCAGCCAATCGGCCTGGAGCTCCTACGAGCAGTACTTC
CDR3aa: CASSQSAWSSYEQYF

abundance: .
v_gene: TRBV30
j_gene: TRBJ1-5
d_gene: TRBD1
CDR3nt: TGTGCCTGGAGTGTAGGGACAGGTGATCAACCCCAGCATTTT
CDR3aa: CAWSVGTGDQPQHF